This TCR beta chain was profiled in a study of post-analysis software for immune sequencing data. Study-wide background: Several disease courses (relapsing-remitting, secondary progressive and progressive-relapsing) of multiple sclerosis were included. Study results and caveats: Significantly decreased normalized Chao1 diversity was recorded for multiple sclerosis patients relative to controls.

TCR beta libraries were prepared from cDNA with unique molecular identifiers. A population of roughly 0.95 to 10 million T cells gave rise to 400,000 to 550,000 cDNA molecules. In TCRdb, the PCR reads were re-called with MiXCR into one record per CDR3 protein. The profile shows roughly 800,000 distinct CDR3 sequences, roughly 50% of them singletons. Worth noting for this clonotype: The antigen is unknown.

The origin of this receptor is a girl aged 5 to 17 with multiple sclerosis. What was sequenced was blood.

CDR3 DNA: TGCGCCAGCAGCTTGGCCGGTCCAGGGGGAGCTTCTGCTGGGGCCAACGTCCTGACTTTC. Translation: CASSLAGPGGASAGANVLTF. The V gene is TRBV5-1, the J gene TRBJ2-6; 7 bases agree with TRBD1. Trimming at V came to 0 bases and at J to 2 bases, leaving 14 bases not matched to a gene. Germline loops: CDR1 SGHRS, CDR2 YFSETQ. CDR3 length: 20 residues.